This T cell receptor beta chain was recorded in a study of chemoradiotherapy in HPV16-positive cancers. General study findings and limits: Candidate HPV-specific clones and E7-related TCR motifs grew in tumor during treatment.

This clone appeared a few times. Its antigen is not known. Repeated repertoire sampling spanned the course of chemoradiotherapy. Using immunoSEQ multiplex PCR, the repertoire was profiled, and TCRdb retains in-frame clones only, with some absent. The profile shows about 39,000 clones, more than 65% of them singletons. The CDR3 sequence is 15 residues long. Germline CDR1 and CDR2: SGHKS and YYEKEE (reference sequence). Trimming took off 4 bases at V and 1 base at J, with 11 bases between the two ends. This sample comprised blood, obtained from a patient who underwent chemoradiotherapy. The clonotype originates from a human donor with HPV-associated anogenital cancer. The chain couples TRBV5-5 to TRBJ1-4; tentative D call: TRBD1 (6 bases). The CDR3 DNA sequence: TGTGCCAGCAGCGTCGGGACATTAACTAATGAAAAACTGTTTTTT. Translation: CASSVGTLTNEKLFF.